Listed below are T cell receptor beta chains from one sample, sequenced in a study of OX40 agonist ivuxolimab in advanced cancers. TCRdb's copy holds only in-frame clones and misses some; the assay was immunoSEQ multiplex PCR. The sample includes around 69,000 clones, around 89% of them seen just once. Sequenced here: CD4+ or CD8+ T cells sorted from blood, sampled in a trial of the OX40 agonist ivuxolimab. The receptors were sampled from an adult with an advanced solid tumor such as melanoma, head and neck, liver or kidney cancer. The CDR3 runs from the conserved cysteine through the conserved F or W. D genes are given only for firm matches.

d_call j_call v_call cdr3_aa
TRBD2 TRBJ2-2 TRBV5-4 CASSWGGLSGRTGELFF
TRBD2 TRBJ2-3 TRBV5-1 CASSFGTSGSTDTQYF
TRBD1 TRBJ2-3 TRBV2 CASSSQGPTDTQYF
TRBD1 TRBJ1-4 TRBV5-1 CASSLTGGDEKLFF
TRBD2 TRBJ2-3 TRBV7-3 CASSRVGTSAADTQYF
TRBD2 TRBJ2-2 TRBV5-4 CASSRSGSNTGELFF
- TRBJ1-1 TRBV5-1 CASSLDSWAEAFF
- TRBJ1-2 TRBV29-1 CSVEAGRGGYTF
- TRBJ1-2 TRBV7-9 CASSGRDEGARYYGYTF
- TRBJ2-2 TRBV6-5 CASHQRTGELFF
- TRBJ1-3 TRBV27 CASSFKGGVGNTIYF
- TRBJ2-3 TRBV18 CASSPQGDTQYF
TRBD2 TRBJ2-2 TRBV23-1 CASSHTSGRLVDTGELFF
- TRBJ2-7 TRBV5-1 CASSLDGWGSYEQYF
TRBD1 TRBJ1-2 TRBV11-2 CASSLRQGGGYTF
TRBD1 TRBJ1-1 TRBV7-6 CASSSLRDRGPEAFF
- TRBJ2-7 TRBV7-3 CASTFTSQGYEQYF
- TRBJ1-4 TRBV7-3 CASSLGGTFNEKLFF
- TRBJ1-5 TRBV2 CASRPGRKGPQHF
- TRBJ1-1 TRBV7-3 CASSLSVSNTEAFF
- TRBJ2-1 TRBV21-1 CASSKSDGNEQFF
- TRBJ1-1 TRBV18 CASSPGITEAFF
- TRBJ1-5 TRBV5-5 CASSFKAGDQPQHF
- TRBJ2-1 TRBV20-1 CSARDRVGQFF
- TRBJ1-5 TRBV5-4 CASSLAGEGPQHF
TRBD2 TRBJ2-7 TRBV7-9 CASSLLAGGFEQYF
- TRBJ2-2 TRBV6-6 CASKSGTDTGELFF
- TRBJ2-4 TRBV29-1 CSVESTIGDIQYF
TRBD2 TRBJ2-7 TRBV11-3 CASSLLWTSGHYEQYF
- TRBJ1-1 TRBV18 CASSSDTNTEAFF
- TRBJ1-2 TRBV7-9 CASRRGADYGYTF
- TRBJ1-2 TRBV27 CASSLSGTGYTF
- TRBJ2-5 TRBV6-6 CASRLRAAQETQYF
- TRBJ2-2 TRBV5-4 CASSEIFTGELFF